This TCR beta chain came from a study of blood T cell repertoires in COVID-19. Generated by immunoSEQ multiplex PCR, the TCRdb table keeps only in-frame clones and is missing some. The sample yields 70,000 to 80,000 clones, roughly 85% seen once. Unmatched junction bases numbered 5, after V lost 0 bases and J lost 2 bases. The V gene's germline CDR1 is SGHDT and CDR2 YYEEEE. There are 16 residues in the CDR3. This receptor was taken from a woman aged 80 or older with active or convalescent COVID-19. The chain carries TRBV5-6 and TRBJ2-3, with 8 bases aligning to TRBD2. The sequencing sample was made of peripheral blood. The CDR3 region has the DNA TGTGCCAGCAGCTTGGCTTTTAGCGGGGCCACAGATACGCAGTATTTT. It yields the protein CASSLAFSGATDTQYF.